The 15 T cell receptor beta chains listed next were all sequenced from one sample in a study of cytomegalovirus exposure and HLA in healthy donors. PCR used 60 Vbeta primers and 13 Jbeta primers. Clones were read by immunoSEQ multiplex PCR, and TCRdb kept only the in-frame ones, dropping some. The table shows about 160,000 clones, with approximately 80% occurring only once. Sample: PBMCs. All receptors come from a man in his late teens or twenties in good health and CMV-seronegative.

This clone was recorded once. The chain uses TRBV28 and TRBJ2-3, with 10 bases fitting TRBD2. CDR1 and CDR2 from the germline V gene are MDHEN and SYDVKM. CDR3 length equals 23 residues. Losses at the gene ends were 5 bases for V and 5 bases for J; bases not matched to a gene: 31. In nucleotides, the CDR3 is TGTGCCAGCAGTCCCGGTGGGTGGGGTCGGGCTAGCGGGAGTGGCGGCAGAGGAGATACGCAGTATTTT. Translating it yields CASSPGGWGRASGSGGRGDTQYF.

This chain links TRBV6-6 with TRBJ2-1; possibly TRBD2 for D (6 bases). Germline CDR1 is MNHNY and CDR2 is SVGAGI (reference sequence). This CDR3 is built from 16 residues. With 0 bases removed from V and 4 bases from J, the gap between germline ends came to 13 bases. CDR3 in DNA: TGTGCCAGCAGTTACTCTCACGGAGGGCTTTACAATGAGCAGTTCTTC. It encodes CASSYSHGGLYNEQFF.

This chain links TRBV6-6 with TRBJ2-7; the match to TRBD1 covers 7 bases. CDR1 is MNHNY, CDR2 SVGAGI, per germline (reference sequence). V dropped 8 bases and J dropped 0; count of bases not matched to a gene: 4. The CDR3 sequence is 13 residues long. The CDR3 DNA reads TGTGCCAGCGGGTCAGGGGGCTCCTACGAGCAGTACTTC. Translated, it gives CASGSGGSYEQYF.

The J gene is TRBJ2-7, the V gene TRBV7-9; D gene unclear. The germline gives CDR1 SEHNR, CDR2 FQNEAQ (reference sequence). With 5 bases removed from V and 0 bases from J, the gap between germline ends came to 5 bases. The CDR3 length is 12 residues. The CDR3: CASSPNSYEQYF. The CDR3 coding sequence is TGTGCCAGCAGCCCAAACTCCTACGAGCAGTACTTC.

The chain links TRBV27 to TRBJ1-2; 7 bases align to TRBD1. The germline CDR1 and CDR2 sequences are MNHEY and SMNVEV (reference sequence). The CDR3 totals 18 residues. The V segment lost 1 base and the J segment 3 bases; nucleotides outside the gene matches: 14. The CDR3 nucleotides are TGTGCCAGCAGTTTATGGTCGCCGACCAGACAGGGACACTATGGCTACACCTTC. Translation: CASSLWSPTRQGHYGYTF.

The V call is TRBV15, the J call TRBJ1-6, with TRBD1 as a possible D gene (5 bases). In germline, CDR1 is LNHNV, CDR2 YYDKDF (reference sequence). The CDR3 contains 14 residues. V lost 1 base and J lost 6, with 7 bases in between. The CDR3 loop is CATSRVQGNSPLHF. The CDR3 nucleotides are TGTGCCACCAGCAGAGTCCAGGGTAATTCACCCCTCCACTTT.

This rearrangement joins TRBV2 to TRBJ2-5; 7 bases align to TRBD2. Germline V gives CDR1 SNHLY, CDR2 FYNNEI. The CDR3 runs to 17 residues. The trim removed 5 bases at V and 5 bases at J, leaving 17 bases unmatched. The CDR3 DNA reads as TGTGCCAGCAGTATCCTAAGCGGGGACCCACGTCGGGAGACCCAGTACTTC. Amino acids: CASSILSGDPRRETQYF. Complete variable domain (other parts from reference TRBV2 and TRBJ2-5): EPEVTQTPSHQVTQMGQEVILRCVPISNHLYFYWYRQILGQKVEFLVSFYNNEISEKSEIFDDQFSVERPDGSNFTLKIRSTKLEDSAMYFCASSILSGDPRRETQYFGPGTRLLVL.

This chain uses TRBV12-5 with TRBJ2-7, with a tentative D call TRBD1 (6 bases). Trimming removed 5 bases from V and 3 bases from J, with 17 bases in between. The CDR3 is 15 residues long. In germline, CDR1 is LGHNT, CDR2 FRNRAP. The CDR3 reads CASGPDRPGVYEQYF. The CDR3 nucleotides read TGTGCTAGTGGTCCAGACAGGCCAGGGGTCTACGAGCAGTACTTC.

The chain has TRBV9 and TRBJ1-1; possibly TRBD1 for D (6 bases). Per germline, CDR1 SGDLS and CDR2 YYNGEE. The CDR3 has 10 amino acids. Trimming removed 7 bases from V and 6 bases from J, with 7 bases in between. The CDR3 loop is CASGGPEAFF. The DNA of the CDR3 is TGTGCCAGCGGGGGCCCTGAAGCTTTCTTT.

V is TRBV10-3 and J is TRBJ2-7, with D possibly being TRBD1 (5 bases). CDR3 length equals 15 residues. Per germline, CDR1 ENHRY and CDR2 SYGVKD. The V end was cut by 0 bases, the J end by 5 bases, with 14 bases between. This CDR3 is CAISESTQGGHEQYF. Written as DNA, the CDR3 is TGTGCCATCAGTGAGTCGACGCAGGGTGGGCACGAGCAGTACTTC.

The chain employs TRBV28 and TRBJ2-7; TRBD1 is a possible D gene (6 bases). With 4 bases removed from V and 2 bases from J, the gap between germline ends came to 15 bases. CDR1 is MDHEN, CDR2 SYDVKM, per germline. The CDR3 sequence is 15 residues long. The CDR3 coding sequence is TGTGCCAGCAGTTGGGATTCACAGGGAACCTACGAGCAGTACTTC. The encoded protein is CASSWDSQGTYEQYF.

V and J are TRBV2 and TRBJ1-2; 8 nucleotides match TRBD1. CDR3 length: 15 residues. Germline V gene lookup returns CDR1 SNHLY and CDR2 FYNNEI. After removal of 2 bases from V and 4 bases from J, the junction contained 6 bases not matched to a gene. This CDR3 is CASSERDRLLYGYTF. DNA of the CDR3: TGTGCCAGCAGTGAACGGGACAGGCTGCTCTATGGCTACACCTTC.

V gene TRBV5-5 combines with J gene TRBJ1-2; D not certain. The germline CDR1 and CDR2 sequences are SGHKS and YYEKEE (reference sequence). Trimming removed 4 bases at V and 4 bases at J, with 8 bases between. The length of the CDR3 is 12 residues. CDR3 sequence (DNA): TGTGCCAGCAGCCCCCGAGTCTATGGCTACACCTTC. This encodes CASSPRVYGYTF.

V gene TRBV5-1 combines with J gene TRBJ2-3; maybe TRBD2 (5 bases). Germline loops: CDR1 SGHRS, CDR2 YFSETQ. Trimming took 2 bases from V and 0 from J, leaving 7 bases between them. There are 14 residues in the CDR3. CDR3 bases: TGCGCCAGCAGCTTCGGAGGTAGCACAGATACGCAGTATTTT. It translates to CASSFGGSTDTQYF.

In DNA, the CDR3 is TGTGCCAGCAGCTCCTCGCGGGGGGGGACAGATACGCAGTATTTT. This gives the protein CASSSSRGGTDTQYF. V usage is TRBV7-9 and J usage is TRBJ2-3; TRBD2 matches at 9 bases. Trimming at V came to 4 bases and at J to 3 bases, leaving 5 bases not matched to a gene. Per the germline V gene, CDR1 is SEHNR and CDR2 is FQNEAQ (reference sequence). The CDR3 is made up of 15 amino acids.